The T cell receptor (beta chain) described here comes from a study of tumor-infiltrating lymphocytes in oesophageal squamous cell carcinoma. V dropped 7 bases and J dropped 4 bases, with 13 bases sitting between them. This CDR3 is built from 13 residues. In TCRdb, the PCR reads were re-called with MiXCR into one record per CDR3 protein. The sample lists under 20,000 distinct CDR3 sequences, 45% to 50% occurring once. The J gene is TRBJ1-2, the V gene TRBV12-3 or TRBV12-4; no firm D call. This sequence originates from a male donor with esophageal squamous cell carcinoma. The specimen sequenced was esophageal tumor tissue. As DNA, the CDR3 is TGTGCCAGCACCCCGGGAGGGAGCTATGGCTACACCTTC. It yields the protein CASTPGGSYGYTF.